A single sample is the source of the 24 T cell receptor beta chains below, sequenced in a study of blood T cell repertoires in COVID-19. The assay was immunoSEQ multiplex PCR, and TCRdb's table has in-frame clones only and misses some. The table has approximately 63,000 clones, 86% seen once. Specimen: peripheral blood. Receptors were obtained from a woman of 80 years or more with acute or convalescent COVID-19.

This clone appeared a single time. This chain uses TRBV12-3 or TRBV12-4 with TRBJ1-2; no clear D. Trimming stripped 6 bases from V and 7 bases from J, with 9 bases between. This CDR3 is built from 11 residues. CDR3 nucleotide sequence: TGTGCCAGCAGCTGGGAGGCTGGCTACACCTTC. Protein sequence: CASSWEAGYTF.

The V and J genes are TRBV5-1 and TRBJ1-6; tentatively, D is TRBD1 (5 bases). The CDR3 runs to 14 residues. The V gene lost 3 bases and the J gene lost 6 bases, with 10 bases spanning the gap. In germline, CDR1 is SGHRS, CDR2 YFSETQ. For the CDR3, the DNA is TGCGCCAGCAGCTCGGAGGGGACTAATTCACCCCTCCACTTT. Protein sequence: CASSSEGTNSPLHF.

CDR3 amino acids: CASNPGGDHNEQFF. CDR3 coding DNA: TGTGCCAGCAACCCAGGGGGAGACCACAATGAGCAGTTCTTC. The chain links TRBV6-5 to TRBJ2-1; 7 positions agree with TRBD1. Unmatched junction bases numbered 8, after V lost 7 bases and J lost 5 bases. The germline CDR1 and CDR2 sequences are MNHEY and SVGAGI. This CDR3 has 14 amino acids.

This chain uses TRBV5-1 with TRBJ1-1, with D uncertain. V lost 0 bases, J lost 4 bases, and 13 bases lay in between. The length of the CDR3 is 15 residues. Germline V gene data show CDR1 as SGHRS and CDR2 as YFSETQ. The CDR3 nucleotides are TGCGCCAGCAGCTTGGATGGGCCCATCGGCACTGAAGCTTTCTTT. Amino acid sequence: CASSLDGPIGTEAFF.

As regards this clone: Germline and junction disagree at one end, which may indicate a read error. V and J are TRBV6-1 and TRBJ1-1; a possible D gene is TRBD1 (6 bases). Germline V gives CDR1 MNHNS, CDR2 SASEGT. The CDR3 consists of 15 residues. CDR3 sequence: CASSKATGRGLGAFF. CDR3 nucleotide sequence: TGTGCCAGCAGTAAAGCGACAGGTCGGGGCTTGGGAGCTTTCTTT.

The chain combines TRBV5-1 with TRBJ1-1; D gene ambiguous. The ends were cut back, 4 bases at V and 3 bases at J, with 13 bases in the middle. The CDR3 is made up of 14 amino acids. Germline V gene data show CDR1 as SGHRS and CDR2 as YFSETQ. The CDR3 sequence is CASSLDGVYTEAFF. The DNA for the CDR3 is TGCGCCAGCAGCCTGGACGGGGTCTACACTGAAGCTTTCTTT.

The chain couples TRBV28 to TRBJ1-5; D not certain. The V end was cut by 6 bases, the J end by 1 base, with 19 bases between. Germline CDR1 MDHEN, CDR2 SYDVKM. The CDR3 is 17 amino acids. Written as DNA, the CDR3 is TGTGCCAGCAGCCAGCCGCGCGGGATACGGAGCAATCAGCCCCAGCATTTT. This sequence encodes CASSQPRGIRSNQPQHF.

V and J are TRBV5-1 and TRBJ2-5, with 7 positions matching TRBD2. Germline-derived CDR1 and CDR2 are SGHRS and YFSETQ. The ends lost 0 bases at V and 10 bases at J; junction bases unmatched: 12. CDR3 length: 15 residues. Here the CDR3 DNA reads TGCGCCAGCAGCTTGGGCGGGGGACTCCCTGGGGACCAGTACTTC. Its translation is CASSLGGGLPGDQYF.

The chain recombines TRBV7-3 with TRBJ2-3, with 10 bases matching TRBD2. CDR1 and CDR2 from the germline V gene are SGHTA and FQGTGA. The CDR3 contains 15 residues. The V and J ends lost 1 base and 4 bases, in that order; junction bases with no gene match: 2. This CDR3 reads CASSLRGTSADTQYF. The CDR3 DNA follows: TGTGCCAGCAGCTTAAGGGGGACTAGCGCAGATACGCAGTATTTT.

The rearrangement uses TRBV19 and TRBJ1-4; 8 nucleotides align to TRBD1. This CDR3 spans 16 amino acids. Germline V gene sequence: CDR1 LNHDA, CDR2 SQIVND (reference sequence). The ends lost 5 bases at V and 10 bases at J; junction bases unmatched: 15. The CDR3 reads CASSWIGTGSNRKLFF. CDR3 nucleotides: TGTGCCAGTAGTTGGATCGGGACAGGATCTAATCGAAAACTGTTTTTT.

This clone appeared a few times. The V gene is TRBV7-3, the J gene TRBJ1-2; the D gene is possibly TRBD1 (6 bases). This CDR3 is built from 11 residues. Trimming cost V 6 bases and J 4 bases, with 6 bases left between them. Germline CDR1 reads SGHTA; CDR2 reads FQGTGA. The CDR3: CASRGAYGYTF. The CDR3 bases are TGTGCCAGCAGGGGGGCCTATGGCTACACCTTC.

The V call is TRBV28, the J call TRBJ1-5; 11 bases line up with TRBD1. With 3 bases clipped from V and 8 bases from J, the junction kept 0 bases outside the gene matches. Germline V gene sequence: CDR1 MDHEN, CDR2 SYDVKM. The CDR3 length is 13 residues. The CDR3 DNA sequence: TGTGCCAGCAGTTTGGGACAGGGGGAGCCCCAGCATTTT. It translates to CASSLGQGEPQHF.

The chain employs TRBV5-1 and TRBJ2-2; 7 bases map to TRBD1. The CDR3 loop spans 15 amino acids. The germline gives CDR1 SGHRS, CDR2 YFSETQ. Trimming at V came to 5 bases and at J to 4 bases, leaving 8 bases not matched to a gene. CDR3 amino acids: CASREPDRVTGELFF. The DNA of the CDR3 is TGCGCCAGCAGAGAACCCGACAGGGTCACCGGGGAGCTGTTTTTT.

This chain links TRBV28 with TRBJ2-7; D uncertain. V gave up 4 bases and J gave up 6 bases, with 10 bases separating them. Per germline, CDR1 MDHEN and CDR2 SYDVKM. There are 12 residues in the CDR3. The CDR3 DNA sequence: TGTGCCAGCAGTTCGACTCCCGTCGAGCAGTACTTC. Amino acids: CASSSTPVEQYF. The full variable domain, with the rest looked up from reference TRBV28 and TRBJ2-7, is DVKVTQSSRYLVKRTGEKVFLECVQDMDHENMFWYRQDPGLGLRLIYFSYDVKMKEKGDIPEGYSVSREKKERFSLILESASTNQTSMYLCASSSTPVEQYFGPGTRLTVT.

The chain carries TRBV4-3 and TRBJ1-2; D ambiguous. Germline V CDR1 and CDR2: LGHNA, YSLEER. The CDR3 is 13 amino acids. The ends were cut back, 4 bases at V and 4 bases at J, with 10 bases in the middle. CDR3 residues: CASSPGVRYGYTF. The CDR3 region has the DNA TGCGCCAGCAGCCCTGGAGTGCGCTATGGCTACACCTTC.

The CDR3 DNA reads TGTGCCAGCAGCCTCACTGCAGGGGCCGGGGAGCTGTTTTTT. It encodes CASSLTAGAGELFF. The chain couples TRBV11-2 to TRBJ2-2, with a tentative D call TRBD1 (6 bases). Trimming took 5 bases from V and 6 from J, leaving 13 bases between them. Germline assignment: CDR1 SGHAT and CDR2 FQNNGV. The length of the CDR3 is 14 residues.

The rearrangement joins TRBV30 to TRBJ2-7; perhaps TRBD2 as D (5 bases). The germline V and J ends were trimmed by 0 bases and 0 bases, with 9 bases remaining between them. The CDR3 has 14 residues. The germline gives CDR1 GTSNPN, CDR2 SVGIG (reference sequence). The CDR3 sequence is CAWSVKRISYEQYF. Written as DNA, the CDR3 is TGTGCCTGGAGTGTTAAGCGGATCTCCTACGAGCAGTACTTC.

This chain links TRBV5-1 with TRBJ2-1; 9 bases fit TRBD2. Germline CDR1 and CDR2: SGHRS and YFSETQ. This CDR3 contains 14 residues. V lost 4 bases and J lost 4; bases outside the gene matches: 3. DNA for the CDR3: TGCGCCAGCAGCACGGGACTAGCATACAATGAGCAGTTCTTC. This encodes CASSTGLAYNEQFF.

V and J are TRBV6-1 and TRBJ1-1; 8 bases fit TRBD1. Germline CDR1 and CDR2: MNHNS and SASEGT. J gave up 3 bases and V 3 bases, and 3 bases lay outside the gene matches. CDR3 length: 14 residues. In DNA form, the CDR3 reads TGTGCCAGCAGTGAGGACAGGGCGGACACTGAAGCTTTCTTT. Translation: CASSEDRADTEAFF.

The sample holds one count of this clone. This chain joins TRBV28 and TRBJ1-1; unclear D gene. Germline CDR1 is MDHEN and CDR2 is SYDVKM. CDR3 size: 14 residues. Trimming took 2 bases from V and 0 from J, leaving 7 bases between them. Here the CDR3 reads CASSLGDLNTEAFF. For the CDR3, the DNA is TGTGCCAGCAGTTTAGGAGACCTGAACACTGAAGCTTTCTTT.

The chain is built from TRBV5-1 and TRBJ1-2; TRBD1 aligns across 10 bases. Germline loops: CDR1 SGHRS, CDR2 YFSETQ. The CDR3 is 14 amino acids. Losses at the gene ends were 3 bases for V and 6 bases for J; bases not matched to a gene: 5. The CDR3 DNA sequence: TGCGCCAGCAGCTCCGAGACAGGGGGCGATGGCTACACCTTC. It codes for CASSSETGGDGYTF. Together with reference TRBV5-1 and TRBJ1-2, the CDR3 gives the full variable domain: KAGVTQTPRYLIKTRGQQVTLSCSPISGHRSVSWYQQTPGQGLQFLFEYFSETQRNKGNFPGRFSGRQFSNSRSEMNVSTLELGDSALYLCASSSETGGDGYTFGSGTRLTVV.

This clone was seen a single time. J is TRBJ1-4 and V is TRBV5-6, with D possibly TRBD1 on 6 matching bases. The V gene's germline CDR1 is SGHDT and CDR2 YYEEEE. V shed 2 bases and J shed 10 bases, with 18 bases lying between them. The CDR3 loop spans 15 amino acids. CDR3 sequence: CASSFGTKTQGKLFF. The CDR3 DNA reads TGTGCCAGCAGCTTTGGGACAAAGACTCAAGGAAAACTGTTTTTT. Looking up the rest from reference TRBV5-6 and TRBJ1-4 gives the full variable domain: DAGVTQSPTHLIKTRGQQVTLRCSPKSGHDTVSWYQQALGQGPQFIFQYYEEEERQRGNFPDRFSGHQFPNYSSELNVNALLLGDSALYLCASSFGTKTQGKLFFGSGTQLSVL.

The chain links TRBV5-4 to TRBJ1-2; TRBD1 is a possible D gene (6 bases). The CDR3 extends over 14 amino acids. V lost 4 bases, J lost 0 bases, and 10 bases lay in between. Per germline, CDR1 SGHNT and CDR2 YYREEE (reference sequence). The CDR3 DNA follows: TGTGCCAGCAGCGGGGGGGCGACTAACTATGGCTACACCTTC. It codes for CASSGGATNYGYTF. Full variable domain (outside the CDR3, taken from reference TRBV5-4 and TRBJ1-2): ETGVTQSPTHLIKTRGQQVTLRCSSQSGHNTVSWYQQALGQGPQFIFQYYREEENGRGNFPPRFSGLQFPNYSSELNVNALELDDSALYLCASSGGATNYGYTFGSGTRLTVV.

V is TRBV4-2 and J is TRBJ1-1; perhaps TRBD1 as D (6 bases). CDR1 is LGHNA and CDR2 is YNFKEQ in the germline V gene. The CDR3 has 14 residues. Trimming shortened V by 0 bases and J by 3 bases, and 8 bases separated the two germline ends. The CDR3 spells CASSQEQGHTEAFF. The CDR3 nucleotides read TGTGCCAGCAGCCAAGAGCAGGGGCACACTGAAGCTTTCTTT.